This T cell receptor (beta chain) emerged from a study of blood T cells in healthy people across ages. This clonotype came up a few times. Germline values: CDR1 SQVTM, CDR2 ANQGSEA. CDR3 length: 14 amino acids. The V gene lost 4 bases and the J gene lost 0 bases, with 7 bases spanning the gap. Alongside a J-beta primer mix, a sample-barcoded 5' primer served in a second PCR lasting about 7 to 12 cycles. Each TCR beta cDNA got a 12-nucleotide random molecular identifier. TCRdb re-called the 5' RACE reads through MiXCR, storing one row per CDR3 protein. The sample yields under 950,000 distinct CDR3 sequences, 22% seen once.

Sequenced input: blood. The V call is TRBV29-1, the J call TRBJ2-6, with D unclear. This TCR was sampled from a man between 70 and 80 years old in good health. The DNA of the CDR3 is TGCAGCGTTGCTAAATCCTCTGGGGCCAACGTCCTGACTTTC. Translated: CSVAKSSGANVLTF.